This passage covers 30 T cell receptor beta chains from one sample sequenced in a study of blood T cell repertoires in COVID-19. The repertoire was sequenced with immunoSEQ multiplex PCR; TCRdb's copy has only in-frame clones and lacks some. Among some 260,000 clones listed, over 70% were seen once. The sequenced sample consisted of peripheral blood. All receptors come from a woman between 65 and 79 years old with COVID-19, enrolled during active disease.

CDR3 nucleotide sequence: TGCACCTCAGCGCATCAAGAGACCCAGTACTTC. It encodes CTSAHQETQYF. The rearrangement joins TRBV20-1 to TRBJ2-5; D not certain. Per germline, CDR1 DFQATT and CDR2 SNEGSKA (reference sequence). This CDR3 region has 11 residues.

The table lists this clone with a count of one. V and J are TRBV6-6 and TRBJ1-3, with 7 positions matching TRBD1. The CDR3 runs to 17 residues. Germline-derived CDR1 and CDR2 are MNHNY and SVGAGI (reference sequence). The V gene end was trimmed by 5 bases and the J gene end by 0 bases; junction bases not matched to a gene: 10. CDR3 protein: CASSQRDSVFSGNTIYF. The CDR3 bases are TGTGCCAGCAGTCAACGGGACAGCGTCTTCTCTGGAAACACCATATATTTT.

The CDR3 DNA follows: TGTGCCAGTAAGAAGCAGGGTTATGAAAAACTGTTTTTT. It encodes CASKKQGYEKLFF. The chain couples TRBV19 to TRBJ1-4; tentatively, D is TRBD1 (5 bases). CDR1 is LNHDA and CDR2 is SQIVND in the germline V gene (reference sequence). V was cut by 7 bases and J by 6 bases, with 12 bases left in between. This CDR3 has 13 amino acids.

The chain uses TRBV19 and TRBJ2-7; D is undetermined. V dropped 4 bases and J dropped 0 bases, with 13 bases sitting between them. The CDR3 runs to 15 residues. CDR1 is LNHDA, CDR2 SQIVND, per germline (reference sequence). The CDR3, as DNA: TGTGCCAGTAGTACCCCGGGTCCCTCCTCCTACGAGCAGTACTTC. Amino acid sequence: CASSTPGPSSYEQYF.

This clone has just one count. V gene TRBV4-1 combines with J gene TRBJ1-2; 9 nucleotides align to TRBD1. Per the germline V gene, CDR1 is MGHRA and CDR2 is YSYEKL. This CDR3 is 15 amino acids long. V shed 4 bases, J shed 3 bases, and the junction held 6 bases outside the gene matches. CDR3: CASSRTGVGDYGYTF. CDR3 DNA sequence: TGCGCCAGCAGCCGGACAGGGGTGGGAGACTATGGCTACACCTTC.

The chain couples TRBV7-9 to TRBJ2-1; TRBD2 aligns across 8 bases. CDR1 and CDR2 (germline): SEHNR, FQNEAQ (reference sequence). This CDR3 comprises 15 residues. With V trimmed by 11 bases and J by 6 bases, 15 bases remained unmatched. The CDR3 coding sequence is TGTGCCGGGCAGAGGGTCGGGAGGGCCCCCAATGAGCAGTTCTTC. Translation gives CAGQRVGRAPNEQFF.

This chain links TRBV10-3 with TRBJ2-7; TRBD1 might be the D (6 bases). Per germline, CDR1 ENHRY and CDR2 SYGVKD. V gave up 0 bases and J gave up 2 bases, with 14 bases separating them. The CDR3 covers 16 residues. CDR3 protein: CAISESGAGDPYEQYF. As DNA, the CDR3 is TGTGCCATCAGTGAGTCTGGGGCAGGGGATCCCTACGAGCAGTACTTC.

V gene TRBV3-1 (or the pseudogene TRBV3-2) combines with J gene TRBJ1-4, with TRBD1 matching 9 bases. J was trimmed by 5 bases and V by 5 bases; bases with no gene match: 15. This CDR3 is built from 18 residues. Per the germline V gene, CDR1 is LGHDT and CDR2 is YNNKEL (reference sequence). The CDR3 DNA sequence: TGTGCCAGCAGCGACCGCTACAGGGGGCGGTCAGAAAATGAAAAACTGTTTTTT. Protein sequence: CASSDRYRGRSENEKLFF.

The gene calls are TRBV6-5 and TRBJ1-5; no clear D gene. The CDR3 runs to 13 residues. Trimming shortened V by 1 base and J by 5 bases, and 6 bases separated the two germline ends. The germline V gene encodes CDR1 MNHEY and CDR2 SVGAGI. DNA of the CDR3: TGTGCCAGCAGTTACTTCCCAGATCAGCCCCAGCATTTT. This translates into CASSYFPDQPQHF.

This chain connects TRBV6-5 to TRBJ1-2, with D uncertain. Germline CDR1 reads MNHEY; CDR2 reads SVGAGI. This CDR3 is built from 15 residues. V shed 2 bases and J shed 4 bases, with 14 bases lying between them. DNA for the CDR3: TGTGCCAGCAGTTACGTGGAGGGAAGGAGCTATGGCTACACCTTC. It codes for CASSYVEGRSYGYTF.

The chain combines TRBV19 with TRBJ2-6, with 8 bases fitting TRBD2. V shed 3 bases and J 2 bases; nucleotides not matched to a gene: 12. From germline, CDR1 is LNHDA and CDR2 SQIVND (reference sequence). The CDR3 is made up of 19 amino acids. CDR3 loop: CASSIGYAGRGTGANVLTF. The CDR3 coding sequence is TGTGCCAGTAGTATTGGCTATGCCGGGAGGGGGACTGGGGCCAACGTCCTGACTTTC.

This clone showed up just once. The rearrangement joins TRBV5-1 to TRBJ2-7; 8 bases agree with TRBD2. CDR1 is SGHRS and CDR2 is YFSETQ in the germline V gene. Trimming cost V 1 base and J 1 base; bases outside gene matches: 4. This CDR3 contains 15 residues. The CDR3, as DNA: TGCGCCAGCAGCTTGACGGCGGGAGGATCCTACGAGCAGTACTTC. It yields the protein CASSLTAGGSYEQYF.

The chain uses TRBV5-6 and TRBJ1-1; D not certain. CDR3 size: 12 residues. With 4 bases removed from V and 3 bases from J, the gap between germline ends came to 7 bases. Germline V gene data show CDR1 as SGHDT and CDR2 as YYEEEE. The CDR3 protein is CASSKDYTEAFF. DNA of the CDR3: TGTGCCAGCAGCAAAGACTACACTGAAGCTTTCTTT.

This clone was seen once. The gene calls are TRBV6-5 and TRBJ2-1, with TRBD2 matching 12 bases. Germline CDR1 is MNHEY and CDR2 is SVGAGI. The V segment lost 6 bases and the J segment 9 bases; nucleotides outside the gene matches: 9. CDR3 length equals 15 residues. The CDR3: CASSQRTSGMGEQFF. DNA of the CDR3: TGTGCCAGCAGCCAGAGGACTAGCGGGATGGGTGAGCAGTTCTTC.

J is TRBJ2-5 and V is TRBV7-8; 7 nucleotides align to TRBD2. Trimming removed 8 bases from V and 4 bases from J; junction bases left unmatched: 16. Looked up from germline, CDR1 is SGHVS and CDR2 is FQNEAQ. The CDR3 loop spans 16 amino acids. The CDR3 coding sequence is TGTGCCAGCGGGGGGAGGGGAAGGTCCGCTGCAGAGACCCAGTACTTC. Amino acids: CASGGRGRSAAETQYF.

The DNA for the CDR3 is TGTGCCAGCAGCAGGGGCAGTACTGGAAACACCATATATTTT. Residues: CASSRGSTGNTIYF. The J gene is TRBJ1-3, the V gene TRBV3-1 (or the pseudogene TRBV3-2); perhaps TRBD1 as D (5 bases). Between the trimmed V and J ends, which lost 5 bases and 2 bases, there was a span of 10 bases. This CDR3 spans 14 amino acids. CDR1 is LGHDT and CDR2 is YNNKEL in the germline V gene (reference sequence).

The chain combines TRBV28 with TRBJ1-5; 7 bases map to TRBD1. Germline CDR1 reads MDHEN; CDR2 reads SYDVKM. The CDR3 contains 16 residues. After removal of 4 bases from V and 7 bases from J, the junction contained 13 bases not matched to a gene. The CDR3 here is CASSSPIDRVYQPQHF. In DNA form, the CDR3 reads TGTGCCAGCAGTTCGCCCATCGACAGGGTTTACCAGCCCCAGCATTTT.

V is TRBV10-3 and J is TRBJ2-3, with 12 positions matching TRBD2. The CDR3 has 15 residues. Germline-derived CDR1 and CDR2 are ENHRY and SYGVKD. The junction had 2 bases not matched to a gene; V was cut back by 0 bases and J by 7 bases. This CDR3 reads CAISESGLAGNTQYF. The CDR3 DNA reads TGTGCCATCAGTGAGTCCGGACTAGCGGGGAATACGCAGTATTTT.

This clone was observed once. The J gene is TRBJ2-7, the V gene TRBV5-1; 9 bases line up with TRBD1. CDR1 is SGHRS, CDR2 YFSETQ, per germline. With 4 bases clipped from V and 7 bases from J, the junction kept 12 bases outside the gene matches. The CDR3 has 15 amino acids. CDR3 amino acids: CASSVTGTGWREQYF. The CDR3 DNA is TGCGCCAGCAGCGTCACCGGGACAGGGTGGCGGGAGCAGTACTTC.

The chain joins TRBV5-4 to TRBJ2-3; 8 nucleotides agree with TRBD2. V lost 3 bases, J lost 0 bases, and 9 bases stayed unmatched. From germline, CDR1 is SGHNT and CDR2 YYREEE (reference sequence). This CDR3 is built from 17 residues. CDR3 sequence (DNA): TGTGCCAGCAGCTCGTCGTGGGCTAGCGGGAGCACAGATACGCAGTATTTT. It specifies CASSSSWASGSTDTQYF.

This rearrangement joins TRBV5-6 to TRBJ1-1; 7 positions agree with TRBD1. This CDR3 contains 16 residues. V lost 3 bases to trimming and J lost 1 base; unmatched junction nucleotides: 9. The germline CDR1 and CDR2 sequences are SGHDT and YYEEEE. The CDR3 DNA follows: TGTGCCAGCAGCTCTCTCAAAGGGGGCGAGAACACTGAAGCTTTCTTT. Translating gives CASSSLKGGENTEAFF. The full variable domain, rest sourced from reference TRBV5-6 and TRBJ1-1, is DAGVTQSPTHLIKTRGQQVTLRCSPKSGHDTVSWYQQALGQGPQFIFQYYEEEERQRGNFPDRFSGHQFPNYSSELNVNALLLGDSALYLCASSSLKGGENTEAFFGQGTRLTVV.

The CDR3 spells CASSIFVGGQRIAAKNIQYF. CDR3 DNA sequence: TGTGCCAGTAGTATTTTCGTGGGAGGACAACGAATTGCGGCCAAAAACATTCAGTACTTC. This rearrangement joins TRBV19 to TRBJ2-4; D may be TRBD2 (6 bases). Between the trimmed V and J ends, which lost 3 bases and 1 base, there was a span of 25 bases. In germline, CDR1 is LNHDA, CDR2 SQIVND (reference sequence). The CDR3 has 20 amino acids.

A single count supports this clone. This chain connects TRBV5-1 to TRBJ2-7; 8 positions agree with TRBD2. Germline V gives CDR1 SGHRS, CDR2 YFSETQ. CDR3 length equals 15 residues. V shed 4 bases and J 3 bases; nucleotides not matched to a gene: 9. The CDR3 loop is CASSHLAGGDYEQYF. In DNA, the CDR3 is TGCGCCAGCAGCCACCTAGCCGGGGGGGACTACGAGCAGTACTTC. The complete variable domain, with remaining parts taken from reference TRBV5-1 and TRBJ2-7, reads KAGVTQTPRYLIKTRGQQVTLSCSPISGHRSVSWYQQTPGQGLQFLFEYFSETQRNKGNFPGRFSGRQFSNSRSEMNVSTLELGDSALYLCASSHLAGGDYEQYFGPGTRLTVT.

V gene TRBV2 combines with J gene TRBJ2-3; 8 positions agree with TRBD2. CDR3 length equals 17 residues. The V gene end was trimmed by 5 bases and the J gene end by 0 bases; junction bases not matched to a gene: 10. The V gene's germline CDR1 is SNHLY and CDR2 FYNNEI. The chain's CDR3 is CASSLMTGGTSTDTQYF. In DNA, the CDR3 is TGTGCCAGCAGTCTGATGACGGGAGGGACTAGCACAGATACGCAGTATTTT.

The chain is built from TRBV11-3 and TRBJ2-5; 8 bases map to TRBD1. This CDR3 region has 17 residues. J lost 4 bases, V lost 2 bases, and 12 bases had no gene match. Germline V CDR1 and CDR2: SGHNT, YENEEA. The CDR3, as DNA: TGTGCCAGCAGCTTACCCTCAGGGGGCAGTGGATTAGAGACCCAGTACTTC. Translated: CASSLPSGGSGLETQYF.

DNA for the CDR3: TGTGCCAGCAGCTTAGATCGAGCGGGTTCGTTCTTC. As protein: CASSLDRAGSFF. The rearrangement uses TRBV11-3 and TRBJ2-1; possible D gene TRBD2, 6 bases. Germline assignment: CDR1 SGHNT and CDR2 YENEEA. This CDR3 contains 12 residues. Trimming left V 0 bases short and J 15 bases short, with 12 bases between.

The chain combines TRBV7-2 with TRBJ2-3, with a tentative D call TRBD2 (6 bases). The CDR3 is 14 residues long. V shed 5 bases and J shed 3 bases, with 12 bases lying between them. CDR1 and CDR2 (germline): SGHTA, FQGNSA. CDR3 region: CASSRIGRTDTQYF. Here the CDR3 DNA reads TGTGCCAGCAGCCGCATTGGGAGGACAGATACGCAGTATTTT.

The chain combines TRBV15 with TRBJ1-4; 7 positions match TRBD1. Germline values: CDR1 LNHNV, CDR2 YYDKDF (reference sequence). Trimming cost V 0 bases and J 0 bases; bases outside gene matches: 1. The CDR3 consists of 16 residues. The CDR3 bases are TGTGCCACCAGCAGAGACAGGGGGGCAACTAATGAAAAACTGTTTTTT. It specifies CATSRDRGATNEKLFF.

The chain recombines TRBV29-1 with TRBJ1-1; a weak D match, TRBD1 (5 bases). The CDR3 extends over 14 amino acids. Germline-derived CDR1 and CDR2 are SQVTM and ANQGSEA. V dropped 0 bases and J dropped 4 bases, with 12 bases sitting between them. CDR3 bases: TGCAGCGTTGAAGAGCAGGGATGGGGCACTGAAGCTTTCTTT. This translates into CSVEEQGWGTEAFF.

This clone was recorded only once. V gene TRBV5-8 combines with J gene TRBJ1-3; the match to TRBD1 covers 7 bases. Germline V gives CDR1 SGHTS, CDR2 YDEGEE. This CDR3 is 15 amino acids long. The V gene end was trimmed by 5 bases and the J gene end by 4 bases; junction bases not matched to a gene: 9. CDR3 loop: CASSHEGAGGNTIYF. Written as DNA, the CDR3 is TGTGCCAGCAGTCACGAGGGGGCTGGAGGAAACACCATATATTTT.